A selection of T cell receptor beta chains follows, all from one sample in a study of Tregs in tolerant kidney transplant recipients. Assay used: immunoSEQ multiplex PCR; TCRdb lists only in-frame clones, some missing. This sample has some 47,000 clones, with 89% found just once. The source was CD8+ T cells from blood (PBMCs), collected 12 months after the transplant. The origin of the receptors is a human patient who received a combined kidney and bone marrow transplant. These T cells may partly come from the graft donor. Each CDR3 is given with its conserved first and last residue.

TRBV7-2,TRBJ2-5,CASSPKLAGGWTQYF
TRBV19,TRBJ2-1,CASSITGANEQFF
TRBV7-6,TRBJ2-3,CASSLGPITDTQYF
TRBV27,TRBJ2-1,CASSSGEYNEQFF
TRBV5-4,TRBJ2-1,CASSSLGGGGALEQFF
TRBV9,TRBJ2-7,CASSVAGALSYEQYF
TRBV30,TRBJ1-1,CAWSMRRGLFMNTEAFF
TRBV28,TRBJ2-5,CASKNRDSRTGETQYF
TRBV4-1,TRBJ1-2,CASSQAPTGSGGYTF
TRBV7-3,TRBJ1-1,CASSGGPGGRTEAFF
TRBV15,TRBJ2-3,CATRAGGSTDTQYF
TRBV4-3,TRBJ2-2,CASSQAVEGRSWELFF
TRBV7-9,TRBJ2-6,CASSFAYSGANVLTF
TRBV19,TRBJ2-7,CASSPGLADYEQYF
TRBV25-1,TRBJ2-1,CASSALAGGPGVFNEQFF
TRBV7-2,TRBJ1-1,CASSPWNTEAFF
TRBV19,TRBJ1-2,CASISGTGTNYGYTF
TRBV6-6,TRBJ1-5,CASKAQGENQPQHF
TRBV4-3,TRBJ2-7,CASSQAREYEQYF
TRBV13,TRBJ2-3,CASSIDRSTDTQYF
TRBV28,TRBJ1-6,CASSLGQGSSPLHF
TRBV27,TRBJ2-7,CARRTGSYEQYF
TRBV18,TRBJ2-5,CASSPWTDVETQYF
TRBV4-3,TRBJ1-5,CASSQTTGGGQPQHF
TRBV19,TRBJ1-1,CASSMTGNTEAFF
TRBV27,TRBJ1-1,CASSLGTGGRSEAFF
TRBV4-2,TRBJ2-7,CASSQYGTNSYEQYF